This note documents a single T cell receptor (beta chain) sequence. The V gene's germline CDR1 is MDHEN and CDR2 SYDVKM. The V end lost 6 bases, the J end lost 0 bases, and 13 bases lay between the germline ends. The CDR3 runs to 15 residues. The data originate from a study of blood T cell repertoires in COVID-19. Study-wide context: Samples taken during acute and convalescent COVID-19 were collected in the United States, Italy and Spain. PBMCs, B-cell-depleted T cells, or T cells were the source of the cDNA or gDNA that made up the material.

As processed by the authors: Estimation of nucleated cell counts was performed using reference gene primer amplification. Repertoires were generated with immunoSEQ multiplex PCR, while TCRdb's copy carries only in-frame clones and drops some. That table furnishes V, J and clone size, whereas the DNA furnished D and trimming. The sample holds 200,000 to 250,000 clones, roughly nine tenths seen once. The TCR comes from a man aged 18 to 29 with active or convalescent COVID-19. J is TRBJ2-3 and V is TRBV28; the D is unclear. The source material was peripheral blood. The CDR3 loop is CASSIGALSTDTQYF. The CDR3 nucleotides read TGTGCCAGCAGCATTGGAGCTCTCAGCACAGATACGCAGTATTTT. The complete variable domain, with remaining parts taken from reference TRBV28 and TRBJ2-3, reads DVKVTQSSRYLVKRTGEKVFLECVQDMDHENMFWYRQDPGLGLRLIYFSYDVKMKEKGDIPEGYSVSREKKERFSLILESASTNQTSMYLCASSIGALSTDTQYFGPGTRLTVL.